This paragraph reports one T cell receptor (beta chain). Antigen unknown. This CDR3 spans 12 amino acids. CDR1 is SEHNR, CDR2 FQNEAQ, per germline (reference sequence). V was shortened by 6 bases and J by 4 bases, with 7 bases between the two germline ends. TCRdb's table, derived via immunoSEQ multiplex PCR, lists solely in-frame clones and lacks some. Among about 11,000 clones listed, about 86% were seen once. The sample comes from a study of tumor-infiltrating lymphocytes in localized non-small cell lung cancer. Study-wide findings and caveats: Higher tumor T cell infiltration than in uninvolved lung was supported by TCRbeta sequencing.

The sequenced sample consisted of uninvolved lung tissue not adjacent to the tumor. This receptor was identified in a human donor with non-small cell lung cancer. The V and J genes are TRBV7-9 and TRBJ1-3, with no clear D. The CDR3 bases are TGTGCCAGCAGTCCGGAAGGAAACACCATATATTTT. Its translation is CASSPEGNTIYF. Full variable domain (remainder filled in from reference TRBV7-9 and TRBJ1-3): DTGVSQNPRHKITKRGQNVTFRCDPISEHNRLYWYRQTLGQGPEFLTYFQNEAQLEKSRLLSDRFSAERPKGSFSTLEIQRTEQGDSAMYLCASSPEGNTIYFGEGSWLTVV.